This T cell receptor beta chain emerged from a study of cytomegalovirus exposure and HLA in healthy donors. PCR amplification relied on 60 Vbeta primers (plus 13 Jbeta primers). The repertoire was sequenced with immunoSEQ multiplex PCR; TCRdb's copy has only in-frame clones and lacks some. The repertoire holds 210,000 or so clones, with less than 85% as singletons. Study-level findings and limits: CMV serostatus was the only recorded immune exposure for donors. Per a prior analysis, the majority of TCR beta V segments were productive roughly 90% or roughly 30% of the time.

Note on this clone: Its antigen is unknown.

Among the donors, all were healthy bone marrow donors. In germline, CDR1 is SNHLY, CDR2 FYNNEI. V lost 4 bases, J lost 2 bases, and 10 bases lay in between. This CDR3 is 14 amino acids long. The rearrangement links TRBV2 to TRBJ2-3; D possibly corresponds to TRBD2 (5 bases). The sequenced sample consisted of PBMCs. The receptor was derived from a girl aged 2 to 9 in good health and CMV-seronegative. CDR3 sequence: CASSAQLATDTQYF. CDR3 DNA: TGTGCCAGCAGTGCCCAGCTAGCCACAGATACGCAGTATTTT.